This is a list of T cell receptor beta chains from one sample in a study of blood T cell repertoires in COVID-19. Profiling relied on immunoSEQ multiplex PCR, and the TCRdb table lists in-frame clones only, not all of them. The table shows approximately 310,000 clones, with around nine tenths occurring only once. The specimen sequenced was peripheral blood. All receptors derive from a man aged 50-59 years with active or convalescent COVID-19. CDR3s include the opening cysteine and the closing phenylalanine or tryptophan. Each record gives: D gene, clone size, V gene, J gene, CDR3 DNA, CDR3 protein. The D gene is left open where the match is weak. Expanded clones get a size class; other rows say once, few or many, or leave the size out.

>-|-|TRBV7-9|TRBJ1-2
TGTGCCAGCAGCTTAGGTTCAGGGGATGGGAACACCTTC
CASSLGSGDGNTF
>-|-|TRBV4-3|TRBJ1-4
TGCGCCAGCAGCCAAGCACTTCTTCAGGGACATGCAACTAATGAAAAACTGTTTTTT
CASSQALLQGHATNEKLFF
>TRBD2|-|TRBV11-3|TRBJ2-3
TGTGCCAGCAGCTTAGGTAGCGGGAGGGCCGGGACGACAGATACGCAGTATTTT
CASSLGSGRAGTTDTQYF
>-|-|TRBV28|TRBJ2-3
TGTGCCAGCAGTTTGAGGCTCGGGTCAGATACGCAGTATTTT
CASSLRLGSDTQYF
>-|-|TRBV28|TRBJ2-2
TGTGCCAGCAGTTCAGGACACACCTTGAACACCGGGGAGCTGTTTTTT
CASSSGHTLNTGELFF
>-|-|TRBV11-1|TRBJ2-1
TGTGCCAGCAGCTCCGGGACACGGGTTCACAATGAGCAGTTCTTC
CASSSGTRVHNEQFF
>-|-|TRBV5-5|TRBJ2-3
TGTGCCAGCAGCTTGGGGCTAGCGCACACAGATACGCAGTATTTT
CASSLGLAHTDTQYF
>-|-|TRBV5-4|TRBJ2-5
TGTGCCTCGGGGGAGAGACAAGAGACCCAGTACTTC
CASGERQETQYF
>-|-|TRBV3-1/TRBV3-2|TRBJ2-2
TGTGCCAGCAGCCAAACTAGCACCGGGGAGCTGTTTTTT
CASSQTSTGELFF
>-|-|TRBV5-6|TRBJ2-7
TGTGCCAGCAGCTCCTCCCGACTTCTTCCGGGATCCTACGAGCAGTACTTC
CASSSSRLLPGSYEQYF
>-|-|TRBV15|TRBJ1-1
TGTGCCACCAAGTCGGGATTATACACTGAAGCTTTCTTT
CATKSGLYTEAFF
>-|-|TRBV15|TRBJ1-1
TGTGCCACCAGCACCCGAAGGGGGAACACTGAAGCTTTCTTT
CATSTRRGNTEAFF
>-|once|TRBV2|TRBJ1-2
TGTGCCAGCAGTGAATATCAGGGTGGCTACACCTTC
CASSEYQGGYTF
>-|-|TRBV4-1|TRBJ1-5
TGCGCCAGCAGCCAAGAGTTCAGGGGCCAGCCCCAGCATTTT
CASSQEFRGQPQHF
>-|-|TRBV19|TRBJ1-1
TGTGCCAGTAGTATGGGGCGGAACACTGAAGCTTTCTTT
CASSMGRNTEAFF
>TRBD1|-|TRBV19|TRBJ2-1
TGTGCCAGTAGTGACAGGGGTCTTCGGTCGGAGTTCTTC
CASSDRGLRSEFF
>TRBD1|few|TRBV5-4|TRBJ1-1
TGTGCCAGCAGCTCGAGGGGACAGCTGAACACTGAAGCTTTCTTT
CASSSRGQLNTEAFF
>TRBD1|-|TRBV7-8|TRBJ2-3
TGTGCCAGCAGCCCCATGTCCGGGACAGGCCTCACAGATACGCAGTATTTT
CASSPMSGTGLTDTQYF
>TRBD2|-|TRBV5-1|TRBJ2-1
TGCGCCAGCAGCTTGGGGACTAGCGGGAGTGGTTACAATGAGCAGTTCTTC
CASSLGTSGSGYNEQFF
>-|-|TRBV28|TRBJ1-2
TGTGCCAGCAGTCCCCCGACAGGCCTGGGGCTCTATGAAGGCTACACCTTC
CASSPPTGLGLYEGYTF
>-|-|TRBV7-8|TRBJ2-3
TGTGCCAGCAGCTTACGAGTGGTTACTAGCACAGATACGCAGTATTTT
CASSLRVVTSTDTQYF
>TRBD2|-|TRBV5-6|TRBJ2-1
TGTGCCAGCAGCTTGCGGGCGGGAGATTACAATGAGCAGTTCTTC
CASSLRAGDYNEQFF
>-|-|TRBV28|TRBJ1-4
TGTGCCAGCAGCCAGGGGTTGACTAATGAAAAACTGTTTTTT
CASSQGLTNEKLFF
>-|-|TRBV5-5|TRBJ1-6
TGTGCCAGCAGCTTGTCAGGGGCAGGTTCACCCCTCCACTTT
CASSLSGAGSPLHF
>TRBD2|-|TRBV11-2|TRBJ2-5
TGTGCCAGCAGCTTAGGTAGCGGGGGTCCGGAGACCCAGTACTTC
CASSLGSGGPETQYF
>-|-|TRBV28|TRBJ2-3
TGTGCCAGCAGCCAAACAGGGTTAGGGGATACGCAGTATTTT
CASSQTGLGDTQYF
>-|-|TRBV24-1|TRBJ2-5
TGTGCCACCAGTGATAACTATCCGGAAGAGACCCAGTACTTC
CATSDNYPEETQYF
>-|-|TRBV28|TRBJ2-6
TGTGCCAGCAAATCTTGGCAGGCCCTCGAGGCCAACGTCCTGACTTTC
CASKSWQALEANVLTF
>TRBD2|-|TRBV7-2|TRBJ2-1
TGTGCCAGCAGCTTAGCGCTAGCGGGAGGGCTTGGCAATGAGCAGTTCTTC
CASSLALAGGLGNEQFF
>-|-|TRBV5-4|TRBJ1-3
TGTGCCAGCGAGAGCTCTGGAAACACCATATATTTT
CASESSGNTIYF
>TRBD1|once|TRBV4-3|TRBJ1-5
TGCGCCAGCAGCCAAGATCAGACAGGGAGTAGCAATCAGCCCCAGCATTTT
CASSQDQTGSSNQPQHF
>TRBD2|-|TRBV7-2|TRBJ2-1
TGTGCCAGCAGCCCACTAGCGGGAGCAGGGTCCTACAATGAGCAGTTCTTC
CASSPLAGAGSYNEQFF
>-|-|TRBV20-1|TRBJ2-7
TGCAGTGCTAGTCGAGAGGGGGATCTTTCCTACGAGCAGTACTTC
CSASREGDLSYEQYF
>-|-|TRBV23-1|TRBJ1-2
TGCGCCAGCAGTCTGATTCGCAAGACAGAGACTAACTATGGCTACACCTTC
CASSLIRKTETNYGYTF
>-|-|TRBV7-7|TRBJ2-5
TGTGCCAGCAGCCGAGGCCGTTTGGGGAGAGAGACCCAGTACTTC
CASSRGRLGRETQYF
>-|-|TRBV19|TRBJ2-7
TGTGCCAGTAGTGGCAGGGGAACACTCCACGAGCAGTACTTC
CASSGRGTLHEQYF
>-|-|TRBV2|TRBJ2-1
TGTGCCAGCAGTGAACCGCGGGACCCCGATAGGTACAATGAGCAGTTCTTC
CASSEPRDPDRYNEQFF
>TRBD2|-|TRBV5-1|TRBJ2-7
TGCGCCAGCAGCCCCGGTAGTAGCGGGAGCTACGAGCAGTACTTC
CASSPGSSGSYEQYF
>-|-|TRBV24-1|TRBJ2-1
TGTGCCACCAGTGACGCCGGGACATCGAGCCAGTTCTTC
CATSDAGTSSQFF
>-|-|TRBV7-3|TRBJ1-1
TGTGCCAGCAGCGCCCCGGGGAGCACTGAAGCTTTCTTT
CASSAPGSTEAFF
>TRBD1|-|TRBV3-1/TRBV3-2|TRBJ1-2
TGTGCCAGCAGCCAAGGGCTACCGGGCAGGGGGGACTATGGCTACACCTTC
CASSQGLPGRGDYGYTF
>TRBD2|once|TRBV3-1/TRBV3-2|TRBJ2-7
TGTGCCAGCAGCCAAGTGGGGAGACTAGCGGGAGGGGAGCAGTACTTC
CASSQVGRLAGGEQYF
>TRBD1|-|TRBV28|TRBJ1-6
TGTGCCAGCAGCCTGGGACAGTTCAATTCACCCCTCCACTTT
CASSLGQFNSPLHF
>TRBD1|once|TRBV28|TRBJ1-5
TGTGCCAGCAGTGAGACAGGGGCGGGTCAGCCCCAGCATTTT
CASSETGAGQPQHF
>-|once|TRBV28|TRBJ1-2
TGTGCCAGCAGTTTAGGGAGGACGAGGTATGGCTACACCTTC
CASSLGRTRYGYTF
>-|-|TRBV3-1/TRBV3-2|TRBJ1-2
TGTGCCAGACAGGACAGCCTTAACTATGGCTACACCTTC
CARQDSLNYGYTF
>-|-|TRBV9|TRBJ1-3
TGTGCCAGCAGCGTAGACACAGGCTTCTCTGGAAACACCATATATTTT
CASSVDTGFSGNTIYF
>TRBD2|once|TRBV29-1|TRBJ2-5
TGCAGCGTTGAGGCGGGGGGTCAGACCCAGTACTTC
CSVEAGGQTQYF
>-|-|TRBV28|TRBJ1-5
TGTGCCAGCAATAGCCCCCCGATAACTGGGAATCAGCCCCAGCATTTT
CASNSPPITGNQPQHF
>-|-|TRBV9|TRBJ1-6
TGTGCCAGCAGCTTTACCTATAATTCACCCCTCCACTTT
CASSFTYNSPLHF
>-|-|TRBV5-1|TRBJ1-2
TGCGCCAGCAGGGGTACAGGAGCTAACTATGGCTACACCTTC
CASRGTGANYGYTF
>TRBD1|-|TRBV7-9|TRBJ1-6
TGTGCCAGCAGACCTACAGACAGGGGTTCCTATAATTCACCCCTCCACTTT
CASRPTDRGSYNSPLHF
>-|few|TRBV30|TRBJ1-3
TGTGCCTGGAACAGGGCTGGAAACACCATATATTTT
CAWNRAGNTIYF